What follows are 32 T cell receptor beta chains derived from one specimen sequenced in a study of Ad26.COV2.S vaccination and SARS-CoV-2 variants. Treatment noted: 19 received Ad26.COV2.S at low or high dose, single or two shots; roughly 5 received placebo; per-sample allocation not given. Samples were taken on day 63 after the first vaccine or placebo injection. This table comes from immunoSEQ multiplex PCR, and its TCRdb copy is limited to in-frame clones, with some not included. The data contain over 300,000 clones, around 82% of them singletons. The specimen was peripheral blood, collected in a trial of Ad26.COV2.S vaccine versus placebo. Source of these receptors: a person aged 18-60 years who received the Ad26.COV2.S COVID-19 vaccine or a placebo.

The table lists this clone with a count of one. The V gene is TRBV5-8, the J gene TRBJ2-4, with D perhaps matching TRBD1 (5 bases). This CDR3 contains 15 residues. CDR1 is SGHTS, CDR2 YDEGEE, per germline. The germline V and J ends were trimmed by 4 bases and 0 bases, with 11 bases remaining between them. The CDR3: CASSDRDLAKNIQYF. The CDR3 nucleotides are TGTGCCAGCAGCGACAGAGATTTAGCCAAAAACATTCAGTACTTC.

The chain couples TRBV5-1 to TRBJ2-7; D is undetermined. Trimming took 0 bases from V and 0 from J, leaving 13 bases between them. CDR1 SGHRS and CDR2 YFSETQ come from the germline V gene. The CDR3 is 16 residues long. The CDR3 coding sequence is TGCGCCAGCAGCTTGGAGCCTCGGCAAACCTCCTACGAGCAGTACTTC. It encodes CASSLEPRQTSYEQYF.

This chain uses TRBV5-6 with TRBJ2-7; TRBD1 agrees at 8 bases. Germline-derived CDR1 and CDR2 are SGHDT and YYEEEE. The CDR3 is 12 amino acids. The V gene end was trimmed by 1 base and the J gene end by 9 bases; junction bases not matched to a gene: 3. The CDR3 nucleotides read TGTGCCAGCAGCTTGACAGGGGGTTGGCAGTACTTC. Translation: CASSLTGGWQYF. The whole variable domain, remainder taken from reference TRBV5-6 and TRBJ2-7, is DAGVTQSPTHLIKTRGQQVTLRCSPKSGHDTVSWYQQALGQGPQFIFQYYEEEERQRGNFPDRFSGHQFPNYSSELNVNALLLGDSALYLCASSLTGGWQYFGPGTRLTVT.

The V call is TRBV27, the J call TRBJ2-5, with D perhaps assigned TRBD1 or TRBD2 (5 bases each). This CDR3 spans 15 amino acids. V was clipped by 3 bases and J by 0 bases, with 11 bases between them. Looked up from germline, CDR1 is MNHEY and CDR2 is SMNVEV (reference sequence). The CDR3 loop reads CASSLTWGYQETQYF. The CDR3 DNA follows: TGTGCCAGCAGTTTGACTTGGGGGTACCAAGAGACCCAGTACTTC.

The chain links TRBV19 to TRBJ1-5; D is unclear. Germline lookup yields CDR1 LNHDA and CDR2 SQIVND (reference sequence). Between the trimmed V and J ends, which lost 5 bases and 3 bases, there was a span of 14 bases. CDR3 length: 15 amino acids. The CDR3 coding sequence is TGTGCCAGTAGTTTCTCGGACGGAAACAATCAGCCCCAGCATTTT. Amino acid sequence: CASSFSDGNNQPQHF. The full variable domain, in which reference TRBV19 and TRBJ1-5 provide the parts outside the CDR3, is DGGITQSPKYLFRKEGQNVTLSCEQNLNHDAMYWYRQDPGQGLRLIYYSQIVNDFQKGDIAEGYSVSREKKESFPLTVTSAQKNPTAFYLCASSFSDGNNQPQHFGDGTRLSIL.

About this clone: Other DNA sequences in this sample translate to the same CDR3. The chain is built from TRBV5-1 and TRBJ1-3; possible D gene TRBD1, 5 bases. V was pared by 0 bases and J by 0 bases, with 10 bases between. This CDR3 is 16 amino acids long. Germline CDR1 is SGHRS and CDR2 is YFSETQ. The CDR3: CASSLVPGSSGNTIYF. The CDR3 DNA sequence: TGCGCCAGCAGCTTGGTCCCAGGGTCCTCTGGAAACACCATATATTTT.

The V and J genes are TRBV18 and TRBJ1-2, with 7 bases lining up with TRBD1. The CDR3 totals 16 residues. V dropped 5 bases and J dropped 3; count of bases not matched to a gene: 12. CDR1 is KGHSH, CDR2 LQKENI, per germline. DNA for the CDR3: TGTGCCAGCTCAATTTATGCGGGACAGCGGGACTATGGCTACACCTTC. Amino acid sequence: CASSIYAGQRDYGYTF.

The CDR3 nucleotides are TGTGCCAGCAGCTGGGGACGGCGGAACACTGAAGCTTTCTTT. It translates to CASSWGRRNTEAFF. This chain uses TRBV7-9 with TRBJ1-1; maybe TRBD1 (5 bases). Trimming took off 4 bases at V and 1 base at J, with 10 bases between the two ends. Germline CDR1 is SEHNR and CDR2 is FQNEAQ (reference sequence). This CDR3 region has 14 residues. The full variable domain, its missing parts supplied by reference TRBV7-9 and TRBJ1-1, is DTGVSQNPRHKITKRGQNVTFRCDPISEHNRLYWYRQTLGQGPEFLTYFQNEAQLEKSRLLSDRFSAERPKGSFSTLEIQRTEQGDSAMYLCASSWGRRNTEAFFGQGTRLTVV.

The J gene is TRBJ1-2, the V gene TRBV18, with D unclear. The ends were cut back, 0 bases at V and 4 bases at J, with 12 bases in the middle. The germline V gene encodes CDR1 KGHSH and CDR2 LQKENI. The CDR3 extends over 15 amino acids. The CDR3: CASSPPLSRIYGYTF. The DNA of the CDR3 is TGTGCCAGCTCACCACCGCTCAGCCGGATCTATGGCTACACCTTC.

The V gene is TRBV7-2, the J gene TRBJ1-1; TRBD1 is a possible D gene (6 bases). Germline V gives CDR1 SGHTA, CDR2 FQGNSA. V shed 4 bases and J shed 1 base, with 13 bases lying between them. This CDR3 is built from 15 residues. The CDR3 sequence: CASSYARGPNTEAFF. The DNA for the CDR3 is TGTGCCAGCAGCTATGCCCGGGGGCCGAACACTGAAGCTTTCTTT.

CDR3 nucleotide sequence: TGCGCCAGCAGCGGAGCGTTAGCGGGAGGGAAAGATACGCAGTATTTT. Its translation is CASSGALAGGKDTQYF. V usage is TRBV5-1 and J usage is TRBJ2-3; 11 bases match TRBD2. Unmatched junction bases numbered 9, after V lost 4 bases and J lost 5 bases. Germline CDR1 and CDR2: SGHRS and YFSETQ. The CDR3 totals 16 residues.

The chain is built from TRBV12-3 or TRBV12-4 and TRBJ2-5; unclear D gene. This CDR3 is 13 amino acids long. The V gene lost 6 bases and the J gene lost 5 bases, with 13 bases spanning the gap. CDR3 protein: CASRGWVGETQYF. The CDR3 DNA is TGTGCCAGCAGGGGTTGGGTCGGGGAGACCCAGTACTTC.

This sequence joins TRBV12-5 and TRBJ2-1; the D is unclear. Trimming took off 4 bases at V and 2 bases at J, with 0 bases between the two ends. The CDR3 has 11 amino acids. Germline V CDR1 and CDR2: LGHNT, FRNRAP. In nucleotides, the CDR3 is TGTGCTAGTGGTTCCTACAATGAGCAGTTCTTC. The encoded protein is CASGSYNEQFF.

The J gene is TRBJ2-2, the V gene TRBV19; D remains ambiguous. Germline-derived CDR1 and CDR2 are LNHDA and SQIVND (reference sequence). The CDR3 length is 10 residues. Deletions cut 6 bases from V and 6 bases from J, with 2 bases between. The CDR3, as DNA: TGTGCCAGTAGGGCCGGGGAGCTGTTTTTT. Its translation is CASRAGELFF.

The V and J genes are TRBV6-2 or TRBV6-3 and TRBJ1-1, with 7 bases fitting TRBD1. The germline V gene has CDR1 MNHEY and CDR2 SVGEGT. With V trimmed by 4 bases and J by 1 base, 9 bases remained unmatched. This CDR3 spans 16 amino acids. In nucleotides, the CDR3 is TGTGCCAGCAGTTTCTTAATGGACAGGAAGAACACTGAAGCTTTCTTT. Translation gives CASSFLMDRKNTEAFF.

This chain links TRBV24-1 with TRBJ2-6; D gene ambiguous. V was pared by 4 bases and J by 1 base, with 10 bases between. CDR3 length: 16 amino acids. The V gene's germline CDR1 is KGHDR and CDR2 SFDVKD. CDR3 in amino acids: CATSELGKSGANVLTF. The CDR3 DNA is TGTGCCACCAGTGAATTAGGGAAGTCTGGGGCCAACGTCCTGACTTTC.

This sequence joins TRBV5-1 and TRBJ1-1; D might be TRBD1 (6 bases). The V end lost 3 bases, the J end lost 0 bases, and 9 bases lay between the germline ends. The CDR3 sequence is 14 residues long. Germline CDR1 is SGHRS and CDR2 is YFSETQ. The CDR3 here is CASSSQGMNTEAFF. Written as DNA, the CDR3 is TGCGCCAGCAGCTCCCAGGGGATGAACACTGAAGCTTTCTTT.

CDR3 protein: CASSLGGRNQETQYF. CDR3 bases: TGCGCCAGCAGCTTGGGGGGACGGAACCAAGAGACCCAGTACTTC. V and J are TRBV5-1 and TRBJ2-5, with D tentatively TRBD1 or TRBD2 (5 bases each). Germline V gene data show CDR1 as SGHRS and CDR2 as YFSETQ. V was shortened by 0 bases and J by 0 bases, with 9 bases between the two germline ends. The CDR3 runs 15 residues.

The genes are TRBV15 and TRBJ1-2; TRBD1 might be the D (6 bases). The CDR3 has 15 amino acids. Trimming removed 0 bases at V and 2 bases at J, with 10 bases between. The germline gives CDR1 LNHNV, CDR2 YYDKDF (reference sequence). This chain's CDR3 is CATSRELDSNYGYTF. In nucleotides, the CDR3 is TGTGCCACCAGCAGAGAATTGGACAGCAACTATGGCTACACCTTC.

V gene TRBV19 combines with J gene TRBJ2-3; possible D gene TRBD2, 7 bases. The CDR3 sequence is 15 residues long. V dropped 10 bases and J dropped 1 base, with 18 bases sitting between them. Germline values: CDR1 LNHDA, CDR2 SQIVND (reference sequence). The CDR3 region has the DNA TGTGCCATTAGCCTCGCGGGGGCCGGCACAGATACGCAGTATTTT. Residues: CAISLAGAGTDTQYF.

This chain connects TRBV7-3 to TRBJ2-3, with D maybe TRBD2 (6 bases). CDR1 and CDR2 from the germline V gene are SGHTA and FQGTGA. The CDR3 is 14 residues long. Trimming left V 5 bases short and J 2 bases short, with 11 bases between. The CDR3 spells CASSPGTFTDTQYF. The CDR3 DNA reads TGTGCCAGCAGCCCCGGGACTTTCACAGATACGCAGTATTTT.

The gene calls are TRBV11-3 and TRBJ1-6, with D unresolved. CDR3 length: 15 residues. With 2 bases removed from V and 4 bases from J, the gap between germline ends came to 9 bases. Looked up from germline, CDR1 is SGHNT and CDR2 is YENEEA. CDR3 amino acids: CASSLSGGYNSPLHF. The CDR3 bases are TGTGCCAGCAGCTTAAGCGGAGGGTATAATTCACCCCTCCACTTT.

CDR3 region: CASSSRGTDTQYF. The CDR3 coding sequence is TGTGCCAGCAGCTCCCGGGGGACAGATACGCAGTATTTT. V usage is TRBV12-3 or TRBV12-4 and J usage is TRBJ2-3, with D possibly TRBD2 on 6 matching bases. The CDR3 runs 13 residues. V lost 6 bases, J lost 3 bases, and 10 bases lay in between.

This chain links TRBV9 with TRBJ2-7; 8 bases are shared with TRBD1. V lost 4 bases, J lost 5 bases, and 8 bases stayed unmatched. Germline CDR1 SGDLS, CDR2 YYNGEE. The length of the CDR3 is 14 residues. The CDR3 coding sequence is TGTGCCAGCAGCCCTCGACAGGGGATGGACGAGCAGTACTTC. Encoded protein: CASSPRQGMDEQYF.

This clone has just a few counts. The chain recombines TRBV19 with TRBJ1-1; D ambiguous. The CDR3 has 15 residues. Trimming shortened V by 7 bases and J by 4 bases, and 19 bases separated the two germline ends. CDR1 is LNHDA and CDR2 is SQIVND in the germline V gene (reference sequence). The CDR3 sequence: CASTYRQGWSTEAFF. The CDR3, as DNA: TGTGCCAGTACCTATCGACAAGGTTGGAGCACTGAAGCTTTCTTT.

V is TRBV6-5 and J is TRBJ2-1, with D unclear. Germline V gene data show CDR1 as MNHEY and CDR2 as SVGAGI. CDR3 length: 15 residues. Trimming shortened V by 5 bases and J by 0 bases, and 11 bases separated the two germline ends. The chain's CDR3 is CASSPSMSSYNEQFF. The CDR3, as DNA: TGTGCCAGCAGTCCCTCGATGAGCTCCTACAATGAGCAGTTCTTC.

This clone was detected a few times. The same CDR3 is also encoded by other DNA sequences in this sample. This chain links TRBV2 with TRBJ2-3; D is undetermined. Germline CDR1 and CDR2: SNHLY and FYNNEI. The V gene lost 8 bases and the J gene lost 0 bases, with 12 bases spanning the gap. The CDR3 length is 14 residues. The CDR3 nucleotides read TGTGCCAGCTCATGGACGGCTAGCACAGATACGCAGTATTTT. Translating it yields CASSWTASTDTQYF.

The V gene is TRBV7-3, the J gene TRBJ2-2; 10 nucleotides match TRBD2. Germline values: CDR1 SGHTA, CDR2 FQGTGA. The CDR3 is 15 residues long. J gave up 7 bases and V 5 bases, and 7 bases lay outside the gene matches. The CDR3 region has the DNA TGTGCCAGCAGCCCACAGGGACTAGCGCACGGGGAGCTGTTTTTT. Protein sequence: CASSPQGLAHGELFF.

The CDR3 is CASSYDSASYNEQFF. The CDR3 nucleotides read TGTGCCAGCAGTTACGATAGCGCCTCCTACAATGAGCAGTTCTTC. The chain employs TRBV6-2 or TRBV6-3 and TRBJ2-1, with D possibly TRBD2 on 5 matching bases. This CDR3 has 15 amino acids. Germline lookup yields CDR1 MNHEY and CDR2 SVGEGT. V was shortened by 2 bases and J by 0 bases, with 8 bases between the two germline ends.

The chain combines TRBV28 with TRBJ2-7; 7 nucleotides agree with TRBD1. The V segment lost 2 bases and the J segment 5 bases; nucleotides outside the gene matches: 9. The CDR3 sequence is 15 residues long. CDR1 and CDR2 from the germline V gene are MDHEN and SYDVKM. CDR3 protein: CASSLALTGQHEQYF. The CDR3 bases are TGTGCCAGCAGTTTAGCACTGACAGGGCAACACGAGCAGTACTTC.

This chain joins TRBV3-1 (or the pseudogene TRBV3-2) and TRBJ2-3, with D possibly being TRBD2 (5 bases). The CDR3 runs to 17 residues. Per the germline V gene, CDR1 is LGHDT and CDR2 is YNNKEL (reference sequence). Between the trimmed V and J ends, which lost 5 bases and 5 bases, there was a span of 23 bases. CDR3 loop: CASSKLPGITSGDTQYF. In DNA, the CDR3 is TGTGCCAGCAGCAAGTTGCCCGGGATCACCTCCGGAGATACGCAGTATTTT.

CDR3 residues: CASSLGGPYGYTF. The CDR3 nucleotides read TGCGCCAGCAGCTTGGGGGGACCTTATGGCTACACCTTC. This chain links TRBV5-1 with TRBJ1-2; tentatively, D is TRBD1 (5 bases). V lost 0 bases and J 5 bases, leaving 8 bases between the germline ends. Germline V gives CDR1 SGHRS, CDR2 YFSETQ. The CDR3 sequence is 13 residues long.